This record covers a single TCR beta chain. The sample comes from a study of T cell changes during pregnancy in multiple sclerosis. The protocol was immunoSEQ multiplex PCR, while the TCRdb copy is restricted to in-frame clones and leaves out a portion. The sample includes 88,000 or so clones, roughly nine tenths of them seen just once. The CDR3 is 13 residues long. V dropped 5 bases and J dropped 6 bases, with 13 bases sitting between them. Germline CDR1 SGHTA, CDR2 FQGNSA. The gene calls are TRBV7-2 and TRBJ1-1; D is unresolved. This TCR derives from a female donor with multiple sclerosis, enrolled in a pregnancy study. Sequencing used peripheral blood, obtained before pregnancy. CDR3 residues: CASSQGLIPEAFF. The CDR3 DNA reads as TGTGCCAGCAGCCAAGGACTTATACCTGAAGCTTTCTTT.